This T cell receptor beta chain came from a study of molecular identifiers for immune sequencing clone quantification. This CDR3 is 12 amino acids long. The V end lost 2 bases, the J end lost 4 bases, and 4 bases lay between the germline ends. Germline-derived CDR1 and CDR2 are SGHDN and FVKESK. TCRdb passed the PCR reads through MiXCR, listing each CDR3 protein once. This table has around 300,000 distinct CDR3 sequences, roughly 24% appearing once. The clonotype was recovered from a human donor in good health. Some libraries in this study had Jurkat cell RNA spiked in. V gene TRBV14 combines with J gene TRBJ2-3, with no clear D. Sequencing was carried out using naive CD8+ T cells from blood, with Jurkat cell RNA spiked in. Sample subset: FACS-sorted CD8+CD4-CCR7+CD45RA+ naive T cells. The CDR3 DNA follows: TGTGCCAGCAGCCAAAGATCAGATACGCAGTATTTT. As protein: CASSQRSDTQYF.